A selection of T cell receptor beta chains follows, all from one sample in a study of cytomegalovirus exposure and HLA in healthy donors. Data came from immunoSEQ multiplex PCR; TCRdb stores just in-frame clones and leaves some out. Here the sample spans some 150,000 clones, 77% being singletons. Sequencing was done on a sample of PBMCs. These receptors originate from a woman in her 30s in good health and CMV-seronegative. CDR3s include the opening cysteine and the closing phenylalanine or tryptophan. The D gene is left open where the match is weak. The size entry is marked missing in some rows and otherwise reads once, few, many or a size class.

>TRBJ2-7|TRBV2|TRBD2|-
TGTGCCAGCAGGGAAAGGGCTAGCGGGAGGGTTGAGCAGTACTTC
CASRERASGRVEQYF
>TRBJ2-7|TRBV19|-|-
TGTGCCAGTAGTATGCGGGACCGAAGTACTTCCTACGAGCAGTACTTC
CASSMRDRSTSYEQYF
>TRBJ2-4|TRBV18|TRBD1|-
TGTGCCAGCTCAGCGGGACAGGGGGAAAACATTCAGTACTTC
CASSAGQGENIQYF
>TRBJ2-7|TRBV4-2|TRBD1|few
TGTGCCAGCAGCCAAGGGACAGGGGATAGCTCCTACGAGCAGTACTTC
CASSQGTGDSSYEQYF
>TRBJ2-7|TRBV19|-|-
TGTGCCAGTAGTATAGCAGGCAAATCGAGCGAGCAGTACTTC
CASSIAGKSSEQYF
>TRBJ2-1|TRBV5-1|TRBD2|-
TGCGCCAGCAGCAGAGGGACTAGCGGGATCTCCAATGAGCAGTTCTTC
CASSRGTSGISNEQFF
>TRBJ2-2|TRBV7-6|TRBD1|-
TGTGCCAGCAGCCGGGGACAGGGAAGGGCCGGGGAGCTGTTTTTT
CASSRGQGRAGELFF
>TRBJ2-3|TRBV7-3|-|-
TGTGCCAGCAGTCCCCGGGGGTTTAGCACAGATACGCAGTATTTT
CASSPRGFSTDTQYF
>TRBJ2-7|TRBV5-8|TRBD1|-
TGTGCCAGCAGCTTAACCGGGACAGAGGTCCCGACCTACGAGCAGTACTTC
CASSLTGTEVPTYEQYF
>TRBJ1-5|TRBV27|-|-
TGTGCCAGCAGTTTTGGAGGAAATAGCAATCAGCCCCAGCATTTT
CASSFGGNSNQPQHF
>TRBJ2-3|TRBV5-1|TRBD2|-
TGCGCCAGCAGCTTTACTAGCGGAAACACAGATACGCAGTATTTT
CASSFTSGNTDTQYF
>TRBJ1-1|TRBV5-4|-|-
TGTGCCAGCAGCTTCAAAGGGGGGGGAAACACTGAAGCTTTCTTT
CASSFKGGGNTEAFF
>TRBJ2-3|TRBV7-8|-|-
TGTGCCAGCAGCTTAAGGGCCCTGCGGGGAGATACGCAGTATTTT
CASSLRALRGDTQYF
>TRBJ2-7|TRBV9|-|-
TGTGCCAGCAGCGTGACAGGCTCCTACGAGCAGTACTTC
CASSVTGSYEQYF
>TRBJ2-1|TRBV19|TRBD2|-
TGTGCCAGTAGTTCGGGACTAGCGGGGAGTCATGAGCAGTTCTTC
CASSSGLAGSHEQFF
>TRBJ1-2|TRBV5-5|-|-
TGTGCCAGCAGCTTTAACTATGGCTACCCCTTC
CASSFNYGYPF
>TRBJ1-2|TRBV19|TRBD1|few
TGTGCCAGTAGTTACAGGGGTTCTGGCTACACCTTC
CASSYRGSGYTF
>TRBJ2-2|TRBV7-8|-|-
TGTGCCAGCAGCCAGGGGATCGCGTACACCGGGGAGCTGTTTTTT
CASSQGIAYTGELFF
>TRBJ2-3|TRBV15|TRBD2|few
TGTGCCACCAGCACAAGGGGGACTAGCGGGAGTCCGGATACGCAGTATTTT
CATSTRGTSGSPDTQYF
>TRBJ2-7|TRBV5-6|TRBD2|-
TGTGCCAGCAGCTGGCCGACTAGCGGGAGATCCTACGAGCAGTACTTC
CASSWPTSGRSYEQYF
>TRBJ2-1|TRBV4-1|-|-
TGCGCCAGCAGCCACCGGAGAGGGTTGGGCAATGAGCAGTTCTTC
CASSHRRGLGNEQFF
>TRBJ2-3|TRBV5-6|-|-
TGTGCCAGCAGCTTGGGACACCGAGGGAGCACAGATACGCAGTATTTT
CASSLGHRGSTDTQYF
>TRBJ2-5|TRBV7-2|TRBD1|-
TGTGCCAGCAGCTTGGTACAGGGGGAGACCCAGTACTTC
CASSLVQGETQYF